These 4 T cell receptor beta chains were all obtained from the same sample, sequenced in a study of cytotoxic CD8 clonotypes in ibrutinib-treated CLL (dated by TCRdb to about 2021). The library came from the immunoSEQ multiplex PCR assay. TCRdb's version of the immuneACCESS table is confined to in-frame rearrangements and falls short of the full clone set. An unresolved V gene accounts for under half of the shortfall where checked; the remainder is of unknown origin. Counted in this sample were around 70,000 clones; approximately 82% of them appeared once. The ten largest clones represent more than 35% of the sample. The time point label on this specimen signifies: 20 to 30 months on ibrutinib. The sequencing used PBMCs, collected after 24 months of ibrutinib treatment. These TCRs come from a human donor with chronic lymphocytic leukemia.

The chain combines TRBV7-6 with TRBJ1-4, with D possibly being TRBD1 (5 bases). The CDR3 sequence is 15 residues long. V dropped 1 base and J dropped 3 bases, with 9 bases sitting between them. CDR1 is SGHVS, CDR2 FNYEAQ, per germline. CDR3 loop: CASSLGGTANEKLFF. In nucleotides, the CDR3 is TGTGCCAGCAGCTTAGGGGGGACTGCTAATGAAAAACTGTTTTTT.

This clone showed up just once. The J gene is TRBJ2-5, the V gene TRBV9, with 10 bases identical to TRBD2. The germline V gene encodes CDR1 SGDLS and CDR2 YYNGEE. Trimming removed 4 bases from V and 5 bases from J; junction bases left unmatched: 11. The length of the CDR3 is 16 residues. The CDR3 protein is CASSSAGVAGGETQYF. The DNA of the CDR3 is TGTGCCAGCAGCTCGGCTGGGGTAGCGGGAGGTGAGACCCAGTACTTC.

The chain employs TRBV9 and TRBJ2-1; tentatively, D is TRBD1 or TRBD2 (5 bases each). From germline, CDR1 is SGDLS and CDR2 YYNGEE. CDR3 size: 15 residues. V gave up 4 bases and J gave up 5 bases, with 16 bases separating them. The CDR3 protein is CASSTAGTADNEQFF. Here the CDR3 DNA reads TGTGCCAGCAGCACAGCCGGGACCGCCGACAATGAGCAGTTCTTC.

This clone was recorded a few times. The gene calls are TRBV4-1 and TRBJ1-1; perhaps TRBD1 as D (5 bases). The CDR3 has 15 amino acids. Trimming removed 4 bases from V and 9 bases from J, with 21 bases in between. From germline, CDR1 is MGHRA and CDR2 YSYEKL. The CDR3: CASSPDRGGLRKAFF. The CDR3 region has the DNA TGCGCCAGCAGCCCCGACCGGGGGGGACTGCGGAAAGCTTTCTTT.